This TCR beta chain is from a study of PD-1 blockade in classical Hodgkin lymphoma. The data were produced by immunoSEQ multiplex PCR, yet TCRdb's version contains in-frame clones alone and is incomplete. Among tens of thousands of clones, around two thirds were seen once, and the ten largest hold less than 4%. The CDR3 contains 13 residues. The V gene lost 4 bases and the J gene lost 0 bases, with 7 bases spanning the gap. Per germline, CDR1 SGHDT and CDR2 YYEEEE. Study observations and caveats: Patients who responded completely had about the same baseline diversity as newly diagnosed patients.

Relapses following autologous stem cell transplantation were seen in all patients, with brentuximab vedotin exposure varying. Concerning this clone itself: No antigen is known for it.

This TCR was recovered from a human donor with classical Hodgkin lymphoma. Specimen: peripheral blood mononuclear cells (PBMCs), collected at baseline. V usage is TRBV5-6 and J usage is TRBJ2-5; a weak D match, TRBD2 (5 bases). In DNA, the CDR3 is TGTGCCAGCAGCCCACTAGACCAAGAGACCCAGTACTTC. Its translation: CASSPLDQETQYF.